The 2 T cell receptor beta chains below were found in one sample sequenced in a study of CD8+ T cells in alopecia areata. TCR sequencing used cDNA made by reverse transcription of extracted RNA. The data were produced by immunoSEQ multiplex PCR, yet TCRdb's version contains in-frame clones alone and is incomplete. This table has 95,000 to 150,000 clones, around 60% appearing once. Treatment described: oral pan-JAK inhibitor, 5-10 mg twice daily. Sample: CD4+ T cells sorted from blood, taken at week 4, from a patient treated with tofacitinib. These receptors were obtained from a human donor with alopecia areata.

The CDR3 loop is CAWSSNRSPPYEQYF. CDR3 DNA sequence: TGTGCCTGGAGTTCGAACCGAAGCCCCCCCTACGAGCAGTACTTC. The gene calls are TRBV30 and TRBJ2-7, with D uncertain. V lost 2 bases and J lost 2, with 16 bases in between. Germline loops: CDR1 GTSNPN, CDR2 SVGIG (reference sequence). The CDR3 has 15 residues.

The chain couples TRBV7-2 to TRBJ2-2; a weak D match, TRBD2 (5 bases). This CDR3 region has 16 residues. Trimming cost V 5 bases and J 1 base, with 14 bases left between them. Germline-derived CDR1 and CDR2 are SGHTA and FQGNSA. In nucleotides, the CDR3 is TGTGCCAGCAGCGTCTTGGGCGGAGGGAACACCGGGGAGCTGTTTTTT. Translating gives CASSVLGGGNTGELFF.